This TCR beta chain appears in the sequencing data of a study of blood T cell repertoires in COVID-19. Only in-frame clones appear in the TCRdb table, and some are missing; sequencing was by immunoSEQ multiplex PCR. The sample holds about 68,000 clones, over 75% seen once. The sequenced sample consisted of peripheral blood. The receptor comes from a man aged 35 to 55 with COVID-19, enrolled during active disease.

The CDR3: CASSLRDRGNTGELFF. CDR3 sequence (DNA): TGTGCCAGCAGCTTACGGGACAGGGGGAACACCGGGGAGCTGTTTTTT. The J gene is TRBJ2-2, the V gene TRBV7-9; 10 bases line up with TRBD1. The length of the CDR3 is 16 residues. Looked up from germline, CDR1 is SEHNR and CDR2 is FQNEAQ (reference sequence). The V segment lost 2 bases and the J segment 1 base; nucleotides outside the gene matches: 1. Complete variable domain (other parts from reference TRBV7-9 and TRBJ2-2): DTGVSQNPRHKITKRGQNVTFRCDPISEHNRLYWYRQTLGQGPEFLTYFQNEAQLEKSRLLSDRFSAERPKGSFSTLEIQRTEQGDSAMYLCASSLRDRGNTGELFFGEGSRLTVL.